Listed below are T cell receptor beta chains from one sample, sequenced in a study of monozygotic twins with cystic fibrosis. Assay: immunoSEQ multiplex PCR; the TCRdb copy retains only in-frame clones and omits some. The sample holds about 36,000 clones; approximately 90% are singletons and the top ten take 0.19%. The source material was blood. Receptors were obtained from a boy younger than 10 with cystic fibrosis. The CDR3 runs from the conserved cysteine through the conserved F or W. A D gene is named only where the DNA matches it firmly. Expanded clones are given a class, and other clones once, few, many or no size at all.

D | size | J | V | DNA | CDR3
NA | NA | TRBJ2-7 | TRBV27 | TGTGCCAGCAGTTTACGGGTATCCTACGAGCAGTACTTC | CASSLRVSYEQYF
NA | NA | TRBJ1-1 | TRBV6-6 | TGTGCCAGCAGTGTGCAGGCTGAAGCTTTCTTT | CASSVQAEAFF
NA | NA | TRBJ2-7 | TRBV19 | TGTGCCAGTAGCCCCGGTGGGCGCTACGAGCAGTACTTC | CASSPGGRYEQYF
TRBD2 | NA | TRBJ2-7 | TRBV6-5 | TGTGCCAGCAGTTACTCGGTCGGGCGGGGGGTCTACGAGCAGTACTTC | CASSYSVGRGVYEQYF
TRBD1 | NA | TRBJ2-7 | TRBV14 | TGTGCCAGCAGCCAAGCCGGGACAGGGAGTAACGAGCAGTACTTC | CASSQAGTGSNEQYF
TRBD1 | NA | TRBJ1-6 | TRBV18 | TGTGCCAGCTCTCAGGGACAGGGGAGCTCCTATAATTCACCCCTCCACTTT | CASSQGQGSSYNSPLHF
TRBD1 | NA | TRBJ2-3 | TRBV5-1 | TGCGCCAGCAGCTTGGACAGGGGCCCAGATACGCAGTATTTT | CASSLDRGPDTQYF
TRBD1 | NA | TRBJ2-3 | TRBV7-9 | TGTGCCAGCAGCTTAGGGGACAGAATCACAGATACGCAGTATTTT | CASSLGDRITDTQYF
TRBD1 | NA | TRBJ2-3 | TRBV18 | TGTGCCAGCTCACAGACAGGGGGAACAGATACGCAGTATTTT | CASSQTGGTDTQYF
NA | NA | TRBJ2-7 | TRBV27 | TGTGCCAGCAGTTCCCCGGGGACGGGGAGCTCCTACGAGCAGTACTTC | CASSSPGTGSSYEQYF
NA | NA | TRBJ1-4 | TRBV2 | TGTGCCAGCAGTGCCGACTGGAATGAAAAACTGTTTTTT | CASSADWNEKLFF
NA | NA | TRBJ1-2 | TRBV19 | TGTGCCAGTAGTTATCACGGGGGTGGCTACACCTTC | CASSYHGGGYTF
NA | once | TRBJ1-2 | TRBV6-1 | TGTGCCAGCAGTGAAGGGGAGCGAAACTATGGCTACACCTTC | CASSEGERNYGYTF
TRBD1 | NA | TRBJ1-5 | TRBV27 | TGTGCCAGCAGTTACAGGGGGTATCAGCCCCAGCATTTT | CASSYRGYQPQHF